This TCR beta chain was identified during a study of neoadjuvant anti-PD-1 for oral cavity cancer. About the study: Around day 43, patients without progression received a fourth nivolumab dose before surgery.

Blood libraries mostly used around 510 ng genomic DNA, six replicates each. The repertoire was sequenced with immunoSEQ multiplex PCR; TCRdb's copy has only in-frame clones and lacks some. In the table there are about 68,000 clones, approximately 85% of which are singletons. Time point: after neoadjuvant nivolumab, at surgical resection. Germline V gene lookup returns CDR1 MRHNA and CDR2 SNTAGT. V gave up 7 bases and J gave up 3 bases; unmatched junction bases: 3. The CDR3 is 15 residues long. This receptor was identified in a person aged 40-85 years with oral cavity squamous cell carcinoma. Sequencing used PBMCs, obtained after nivolumab (anti-PD-1) treatment. The gene calls are TRBV6-4 and TRBJ2-2; TRBD2 agrees at 12 bases. The CDR3 protein is CASKLAGGHTGELFF. CDR3 sequence (DNA): TGTGCCAGCAAACTAGCGGGAGGACACACCGGGGAGCTGTTTTTT.